The source of this TCR beta chain is a study of cytomegalovirus exposure and HLA in healthy donors. 60 Vbeta and 13 Jbeta primers were used in PCR. Some clones are missing from TCRdb's copy, which holds only in-frame ones; the method was immunoSEQ multiplex PCR. The sample carries around 150,000 clones, 82% recorded once. The CDR3 is 13 amino acids. Trimming pared 7 bases from V and 7 bases from J, leaving 14 bases between. The TCR was taken from a man aged 30 to 39 in good health and CMV-seropositive. Sequencing was performed on PBMCs. The chain is built from TRBV23-1 and TRBJ1-5; no reliable D call. TRBV23-1 is placed among ORFs of uncertain function. The CDR3 coding sequence is TGCGCCAGCACATCGAGGGATCTGCAGCCCCAGCATTTT. Protein: CASTSRDLQPQHF.